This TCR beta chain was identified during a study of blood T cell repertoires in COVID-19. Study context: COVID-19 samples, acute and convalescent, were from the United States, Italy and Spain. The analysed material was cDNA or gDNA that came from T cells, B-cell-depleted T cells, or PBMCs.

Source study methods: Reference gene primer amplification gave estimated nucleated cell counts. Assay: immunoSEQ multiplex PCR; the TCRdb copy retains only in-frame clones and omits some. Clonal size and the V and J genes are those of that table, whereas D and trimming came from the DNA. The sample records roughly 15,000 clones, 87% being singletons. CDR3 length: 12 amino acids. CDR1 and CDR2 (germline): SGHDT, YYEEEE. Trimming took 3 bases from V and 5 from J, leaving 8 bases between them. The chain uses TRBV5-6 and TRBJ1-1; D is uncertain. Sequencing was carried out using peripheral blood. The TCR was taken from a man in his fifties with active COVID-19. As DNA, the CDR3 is TGTGCCAGCAGCTCCCCGGGGACTGAAGCTTTCTTT. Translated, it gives CASSSPGTEAFF.